Described below is a single T cell receptor (beta chain) sequence and its context. This entry is derived from a study of blood T cell repertoires in COVID-19. Looking at the study overall: Sites across the United States, Italy and Spain contributed samples from acute and convalescent COVID-19. Sources were T cells, B-cell-depleted T cells, or PBMCs; the material itself was cDNA or gDNA.

In the original processing: Estimation of nucleated cell counts relied on the amplification of reference gene primers. Profiling relied on immunoSEQ multiplex PCR, and the TCRdb table lists in-frame clones only, not all of them. The V and J calls and clone size are taken from that table; D and trimming were inferred from the DNA. The data show roughly 230,000 clones, about four fifths seen once. The TCR comes from a man aged 50 or older with active or convalescent COVID-19. The sequenced material came from peripheral blood.

In nucleotides, the CDR3 is TGTGCCAGTAGTATGCAGGGCCTGGGGACTGAAGCTTTCTTT. Translating it yields CASSMQGLGTEAFF. V is TRBV19 and J is TRBJ1-1; weak D call: TRBD1 (5 bases). V was pared by 3 bases and J by 5 bases, with 13 bases between. Germline V gene data show CDR1 as LNHDA and CDR2 as SQIVND (reference sequence). The CDR3 extends over 14 amino acids.